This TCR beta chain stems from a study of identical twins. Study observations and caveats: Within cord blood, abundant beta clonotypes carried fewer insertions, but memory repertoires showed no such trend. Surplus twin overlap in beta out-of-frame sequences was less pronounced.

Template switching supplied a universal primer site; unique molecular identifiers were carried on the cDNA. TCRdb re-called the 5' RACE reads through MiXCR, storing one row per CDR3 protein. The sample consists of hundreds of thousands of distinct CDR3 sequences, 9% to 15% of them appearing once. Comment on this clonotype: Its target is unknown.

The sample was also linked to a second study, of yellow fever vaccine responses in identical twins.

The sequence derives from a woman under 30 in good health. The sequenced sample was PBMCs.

The CDR3 bases are TGCAGTGCCGGGACAGGGAGGGTCACTGAAGCTTTCTTT. It is translated as CSAGTGRVTEAFF. V and J are TRBV20-1 and TRBJ1-1, with 9 bases lining up with TRBD1. With V trimmed by 6 bases and J by 4 bases, 6 bases remained unmatched. Germline V lookup: CDR1 DFQATT, CDR2 SNEGSKA (reference sequence). There are 13 residues in the CDR3.